The 31 T cell receptor beta chains given below trace back to one sample, sequenced in a study of radiation and T cells in renal cell carcinoma. Time point specified: baseline pretreatment blood. Sample treatment: 15 Gy SBRT to primary tumor, nephrectomy 4 weeks later. Profiled with immunoSEQ multiplex PCR; TCRdb holds only in-frame clones, not every one. The sample records roughly 150,000 clones, 88% being singletons. The starting material was blood, obtained from a patient whose treatment included radiotherapy and nephrectomy. The source of these receptors is a woman in her 70s with renal cell carcinoma.

The chain has TRBV4-1 and TRBJ1-4; D unclear. CDR1 MGHRA and CDR2 YSYEKL come from the germline V gene. This CDR3 is 13 amino acids long. V lost 8 bases, J lost 8 bases, and 15 bases lay in between. The CDR3: CASSLAVGEKLFF. CDR3 DNA sequence: TGCGCCAGCTCGCTGGCCGTGGGGGAAAAACTGTTTTTT.

The chain employs TRBV6-6 and TRBJ1-1; D is unresolved. Trimming left V 7 bases short and J 5 bases short, with 17 bases between. Looked up from germline, CDR1 is MNHNY and CDR2 is SVGAGI (reference sequence). CDR3 size: 14 residues. The CDR3 region has the DNA TGTGCCAGCACTGACACGACGAGAGGAACTGAAGCTTTCTTT. It specifies CASTDTTRGTEAFF.

The chain couples TRBV2 to TRBJ1-5; D might be TRBD1 (5 bases). Trimming took 7 bases from V and 5 from J, leaving 9 bases between them. The CDR3 is 12 amino acids. Germline CDR1 and CDR2: SNHLY and FYNNEI. This CDR3 is CASKGEDQPQHF. The DNA for the CDR3 is TGTGCCAGCAAAGGGGAGGATCAGCCCCAGCATTTT.

The chain combines TRBV6-1 with TRBJ2-4; a weak D match, TRBD1 (6 bases). This CDR3 has 14 amino acids. V was cut by 2 bases and J by 4 bases, with 9 bases left in between. Germline-derived CDR1 and CDR2 are MNHNS and SASEGT. This CDR3 is CASSEQGLKNIQYF. The CDR3 DNA is TGTGCCAGCAGTGAACAGGGGCTAAAAAACATTCAGTACTTC.

V and J are TRBV13 and TRBJ2-7; the match to TRBD1 covers 8 bases. The CDR3 is 15 residues long. The trim removed 2 bases at V and 6 bases at J, leaving 9 bases unmatched. Germline V gene lookup returns CDR1 PRHDT and CDR2 FYEKMQ (reference sequence). The CDR3 DNA follows: TGTGCCAGCAGCTTAACCCGGACAGGGACTCTCGAGCAGTACTTC. Amino acid sequence: CASSLTRTGTLEQYF.

V usage is TRBV7-2 and J usage is TRBJ2-7, with D hard to call. The V gene's germline CDR1 is SGHTA and CDR2 FQGNSA. The length of the CDR3 is 13 residues. Trimming pared 3 bases from V and 1 base from J, leaving 7 bases between. CDR3 nucleotide sequence: TGTGCCAGCAGCTTCGGCCATTCCTACGAGCAGTACTTC. This codes for CASSFGHSYEQYF.

The V call is TRBV6-1, the J call TRBJ2-2; 10 bases are a match to TRBD1. V lost 4 bases, J lost 6 bases, and 8 bases stayed unmatched. This CDR3 is built from 16 residues. Germline CDR1 MNHNS, CDR2 SASEGT. As DNA, the CDR3 is TGTGCCAGCAGTGCCCCGACAGGGGGCATGGCCGGGGAGCTGTTTTTT. Translated: CASSAPTGGMAGELFF.

For this clone: At one end, the junction sequence differs from germline, possibly due to a read error. This chain connects TRBV18 to TRBJ2-3, with D hard to call. Per the germline V gene, CDR1 is KGHSH and CDR2 is LQKENI. The CDR3 extends over 12 amino acids. The chain's CDR3 is CASSPRTDTQYF. CDR3 DNA: TGTGCCAGCTCCCCACGGACAGATACGCAGTATTTT.

V and J are TRBV6-1 and TRBJ1-1, with D perhaps TRBD1 (5 bases). Germline CDR1 reads MNHNS; CDR2 reads SASEGT. Trimming removed 4 bases from V and 3 bases from J, with 9 bases in between. This CDR3 contains 13 residues. CDR3 region: CASSGTPHTEAFF. The DNA of the CDR3 is TGTGCCAGCAGTGGGACACCTCACACTGAAGCTTTCTTT.

Concerning this clone: One end of the junction is discordant with germline, which a read error may explain. The gene calls are TRBV7-8 and TRBJ1-1, with D possibly TRBD1 on 5 matching bases. Germline CDR1 and CDR2: SGHVS and FQNEAQ. CDR3 length equals 15 residues. In DNA form, the CDR3 reads TGTGCCAGCAGCTTAGTGGCAGGGATGAAGACTGAAGCTTTCTTT. It yields the protein CASSLVAGMKTEAFF.

CDR3: CASSFGVRNTEAFF. DNA for the CDR3: TGTGCCAGTAGTTTCGGGGTCAGGAACACTGAAGCTTTCTTT. The rearrangement uses TRBV19 and TRBJ1-1; D gene ambiguous. The CDR3 sequence is 14 residues long. The V and J ends lost 5 bases and 1 base respectively, with 11 bases between them. Germline assignment: CDR1 LNHDA and CDR2 SQIVND (reference sequence).

V gene TRBV7-9 combines with J gene TRBJ1-3; no clear D gene. The CDR3 contains 14 residues. V lost 6 bases, J lost 0 bases, and 9 bases lay in between. Germline lookup yields CDR1 SEHNR and CDR2 FQNEAQ (reference sequence). CDR3 nucleotides: TGTGCCAGCAGTGGACCGAACTCTGGAAACACCATATATTTT. Its protein is CASSGPNSGNTIYF.

On this clone: An end of the junction does not agree with germline; a read error may underlie this. V gene TRBV7-7 combines with J gene TRBJ2-1; perhaps TRBD2 as D (6 bases). Germline V gene data show CDR1 as SSHAT and CDR2 as FNYEAQ (reference sequence). This CDR3 has 13 residues. The DNA for the CDR3 is TGTGCTAGCAGCTTAGGGAGGCAGGGTGAGCAGTTCTTC. As protein: CASSLGRQGEQFF.

V usage is TRBV14 and J usage is TRBJ1-2; D remains unclear. The CDR3 has 13 amino acids. Germline-derived CDR1 and CDR2 are SGHDN and FVKESK. Trimming pared 4 bases from V and 2 bases from J, leaving 8 bases between. DNA for the CDR3: TGTGCCAGCAGCCGTTCCCTCAACTATGGCTACACCTTC. It codes for CASSRSLNYGYTF.

This chain connects TRBV7-6 to TRBJ1-1, with 7 bases lining up with TRBD1. Germline V CDR1 and CDR2: SGHVS, FNYEAQ. J gave up 2 bases and V 6 bases, and 12 bases lay outside the gene matches. The CDR3 is 16 residues long. The CDR3 protein is CASSYQPGQRNTEAFF. In DNA form, the CDR3 reads TGTGCCAGCAGTTACCAACCGGGACAGAGAAACACTGAAGCTTTCTTT.

The chain has TRBV7-2 and TRBJ1-4; possibly TRBD1 for D (5 bases). This CDR3 has 16 amino acids. V was pared by 2 bases and J by 4 bases, with 14 bases between. The germline gives CDR1 SGHTA, CDR2 FQGNSA. CDR3 in DNA: TGTGCCAGCAGCTTATGGGGGGGAATTCGTAATGAAAAACTGTTTTTT. This gives the protein CASSLWGGIRNEKLFF.

The chain couples TRBV6-1 to TRBJ1-5; D is ambiguous. Trimming stripped 6 bases from V and 3 bases from J, with 9 bases between. Germline lookup yields CDR1 MNHNS and CDR2 SASEGT. CDR3 length: 13 amino acids. CDR3 in amino acids: CASRQVPNQPQHF. Written as DNA, the CDR3 is TGTGCCAGCAGGCAGGTCCCCAATCAGCCCCAGCATTTT.

The rearrangement uses TRBV7-2 and TRBJ2-5; tentatively, D is TRBD1 or TRBD2 (6 bases each). CDR1 SGHTA and CDR2 FQGNSA come from the germline V gene. V was clipped by 8 bases and J by 5 bases, with 18 bases between them. The CDR3 has 14 residues. This chain's CDR3 is CASARGGVRETQYF. The DNA of the CDR3 is TGTGCCAGCGCCAGGGGCGGGGTTAGGGAGACCCAGTACTTC.

The chain couples TRBV4-1 to TRBJ1-2, with 9 bases lining up with TRBD1. The germline gives CDR1 MGHRA, CDR2 YSYEKL. This CDR3 has 17 amino acids. Trimming at V came to 3 bases and at J to 7 bases, leaving 15 bases not matched to a gene. The CDR3 sequence: CASSHDPGQGRMGGYTF. CDR3 DNA: TGCGCCAGCAGCCATGACCCGGGACAGGGTCGAATGGGTGGCTACACCTTC.

This clone is a singleton in its sample. V and J are TRBV6-1 and TRBJ2-1, with D tentatively TRBD2 (5 bases). The CDR3 sequence is 14 residues long. Trimming left V 7 bases short and J 4 bases short, with 14 bases between. Germline loops: CDR1 MNHNS, CDR2 SASEGT. The CDR3 bases are TGTGCCAGCATCCGAAACGGGGAGTACAATGAGCAGTTCTTC. Its protein is CASIRNGEYNEQFF.

This chain uses TRBV19 with TRBJ2-1; 11 bases fit TRBD2. Germline trimming cut 7 bases from V and 7 bases from J; bases unmatched to any gene: 6. The CDR3 is 14 amino acids. CDR1 LNHDA and CDR2 SQIVND come from the germline V gene (reference sequence). CDR3 protein: CASTLLAGGNEQFF. CDR3 bases: TGTGCCAGTACCCTTTTAGCGGGGGGGAATGAGCAGTTCTTC.

The chain joins TRBV11-1 to TRBJ2-3; 8 nucleotides align to TRBD1. The germline V gene encodes CDR1 SGHAT and CDR2 FQDESV (reference sequence). V was pared by 4 bases and J by 4 bases, with 7 bases of the junction left unmatched. This CDR3 spans 15 amino acids. The DNA for the CDR3 is TGTGCCAGCAGCTCGACGACAGGGGCGGCAGATACGCAGTATTTT. Protein: CASSSTTGAADTQYF. The complete variable domain, with remaining parts taken from reference TRBV11-1 and TRBJ2-3, reads EAEVAQSPRYKITEKSQAVAFWCDPISGHATLYWYRQILGQGPELLVQFQDESVVDDSQLPKDRFSAERLKGVDSTLKIQPAELGDSAMYLCASSSTTGAADTQYFGPGTRLTVL.

The chain links TRBV30 to TRBJ1-4, with 7 bases identical to TRBD1. CDR3 length: 13 amino acids. Germline V gene sequence: CDR1 GTSNPN, CDR2 SVGIG (reference sequence). Trimming at V came to 1 base and at J to 7 bases, leaving 3 bases not matched to a gene. The CDR3 region is CAWSEQGSEKLFF. CDR3 in DNA: TGTGCCTGGAGTGAACAGGGGAGTGAAAAACTGTTTTTT.

This chain links TRBV19 with TRBJ1-5; maybe TRBD1 (5 bases). Trimming removed 6 bases at V and 6 bases at J, with 15 bases between. CDR3 size: 14 residues. Germline assignment: CDR1 LNHDA and CDR2 SQIVND (reference sequence). This CDR3 is CASSGAGSTQPQHF. The CDR3 nucleotides read TGTGCCAGTAGCGGGGCAGGGTCTACTCAGCCCCAGCATTTT.

V and J are TRBV7-2 and TRBJ1-5; no clear D gene. CDR3 size: 13 residues. Trimming took 5 bases from V and 0 from J, leaving 5 bases between them. CDR1 is SGHTA and CDR2 is FQGNSA in the germline V gene. The DNA of the CDR3 is TGTGCCAGCAGCGCGAGTAGCAATCAGCCCCAGCATTTT. Translating it yields CASSASSNQPQHF.

V and J are TRBV19 and TRBJ1-5, with D perhaps matching TRBD1 (6 bases). The CDR3 is 14 amino acids. Trimming took off 4 bases at V and 2 bases at J, with 9 bases between the two ends. Germline CDR1 LNHDA, CDR2 SQIVND (reference sequence). The CDR3 loop is CASSRGAGNQPQHF. The CDR3 DNA sequence: TGTGCCAGTAGTAGGGGGGCTGGCAATCAGCCCCAGCATTTT.

V is TRBV19 and J is TRBJ2-1; a weak D match, TRBD2 (6 bases). Germline loops: CDR1 LNHDA, CDR2 SQIVND (reference sequence). V was cut by 3 bases and J by 2 bases, with 11 bases left in between. This CDR3 contains 15 residues. Here the CDR3 reads CASSMGGLAYNEQFF. Here the CDR3 DNA reads TGTGCCAGTAGTATGGGGGGTCTAGCCTACAATGAGCAGTTCTTC.

This clone was counted only a few times. The chain employs TRBV12-5 and TRBJ1-1; D remains unclear. Trimming shortened V by 2 bases and J by 8 bases, and 6 bases separated the two germline ends. The germline CDR1 and CDR2 sequences are LGHNT and FRNRAP. The CDR3 contains 11 residues. CDR3 loop: CASGLSREAFF. The CDR3 DNA reads TGTGCTAGTGGTTTGAGCAGGGAAGCTTTCTTT.

V usage is TRBV7-2 and J usage is TRBJ1-2; the match to TRBD1 covers 8 bases. After removal of 5 bases from V and 6 bases from J, the junction contained 8 bases not matched to a gene. CDR1 and CDR2 (germline): SGHTA, FQGNSA. The CDR3 is made up of 14 amino acids. In DNA, the CDR3 is TGTGCCAGCAGCCCGGCGGACAGGGCGCATGGCTACACCTTC. As protein: CASSPADRAHGYTF.

V usage is TRBV6-5 and J usage is TRBJ2-7; TRBD2 agrees at 7 bases. The CDR3 length is 14 residues. CDR1 and CDR2 (germline): MNHEY, SVGAGI. The junction had 16 bases not matched to a gene; V was cut back by 11 bases and J by 6 bases. CDR3 in DNA: TGTGCCGTCTCCTCAGCGGGGAGAATCGGCGAGCAGTACTTC. It codes for CAVSSAGRIGEQYF.

The genes are TRBV27 and TRBJ1-6, with D unclear. Trimming pared 2 bases from V and 7 bases from J, leaving 21 bases between. This CDR3 is built from 18 residues. Germline V gene lookup returns CDR1 MNHEY and CDR2 SMNVEV (reference sequence). CDR3 protein: CASSLKALPRIENSPLHF. DNA of the CDR3: TGTGCCAGCAGTTTAAAAGCCCTACCTCGGATAGAGAATTCACCCCTCCACTTT.